The rows below give T cell receptor beta chains drawn from one sample of a study of siplizumab effects on memory and regulatory T cells. Repertoires were generated with immunoSEQ multiplex PCR, while TCRdb's copy carries only in-frame clones and drops some. The sample includes around 95,000 clones, 85% to 95% of them seen just once. The sequenced material came from non-Treg CD4+ T cells sorted from blood. The receptors come from a human donor in good health. CDR3s include the opening cysteine and the closing phenylalanine or tryptophan. A D gene is named only where the DNA matches it firmly.

j_call | d_call | v_call | cdr3_length | cdr3_nt | cdr3_aa
TRBJ1-5 | NA | TRBV19 | 14 | TGTGCCAGTAGTCGGGTCCCTAGCAATCAGCCCCAGCATTTT | CASSRVPSNQPQHF
TRBJ2-2 | NA | TRBV7-3 | 16 | TGTGCCAGCAGCCTCACCGGGACTTCGAACACCGGGGAGCTGTTTTTT | CASSLTGTSNTGELFF
TRBJ2-1 | NA | TRBV6-5 | 12 | TGTGCCAGCAGAGACTCGCCCCATGAGCAGTTCTTC | CASRDSPHEQFF
TRBJ1-1 | NA | TRBV13 | 13 | TGTGCCAGCAGCGGGGGAGCAGACACTGAAGCTTTCTTT | CASSGGADTEAFF
TRBJ1-2 | NA | TRBV28 | 14 | TGTGCCAGCAGTCCTGGACATGCCGTTTATGGCTACACCTTC | CASSPGHAVYGYTF
TRBJ1-2 | NA | TRBV9 | 13 | TGTGCCAGCAGCGTAGGTCCGGGGCATGGCTACACCTTC | CASSVGPGHGYTF
TRBJ2-5 | NA | TRBV18 | 10 | TGTGCCAGCGCCCAAGAGACCCAGTACTTC | CASAQETQYF
TRBJ1-3 | NA | TRBV19 | 14 | TGTGCCAGTAGTATGAAGAGCTCTGGAAACACCATATATTTT | CASSMKSSGNTIYF
TRBJ2-5 | TRBD1 | TRBV11-1 | 14 | TGTGCCAGCAGCCCAAGACAGGGATCGGAGACCCAGTACTTC | CASSPRQGSETQYF
TRBJ2-3 | TRBD2 | TRBV4-2 | 19 | TGTGCCAGCAGCCAAGGTGGCAGGACTAGCGGTCCTCGGCGGGATACGCAGTATTTT | CASSQGGRTSGPRRDTQYF
TRBJ2-1 | TRBD2 | TRBV5-6 | 13 | TGTGCCAGCAGCATGACTAGCGGCAATGAGCAGTTCTTC | CASSMTSGNEQFF
TRBJ2-7 | TRBD1 | TRBV7-3 | 13 | TGTGCCAGCAGCTTAAAGGGGGCCGACGAGCAGTACTTC | CASSLKGADEQYF
TRBJ1-4 | TRBD1 | TRBV18 | 12 | TGTGCCAGCTCACCCACAGGGGGCAAACTGTTTTTT | CASSPTGGKLFF
TRBJ2-7 | TRBD1 | TRBV7-9 | 14 | TGTGCCAGCAGCGCGGGACAGGGAAACTACGAGCAGTACTTC | CASSAGQGNYEQYF
TRBJ1-4 | TRBD1 | TRBV28 | 14 | TGTGCCAGCAGTTTAAGGGGGCCCGATGAAAAACTGTTTTTT | CASSLRGPDEKLFF
TRBJ2-1 | TRBD2 | TRBV27 | 15 | TGTGCCAGCAGTCCTAGCGGGAACACCTACAATGAGCAGTTCTTC | CASSPSGNTYNEQFF
TRBJ2-2 | TRBD2 | TRBV12-5 | 19 | TGTGCTAGTGGTTTGGGCGGACTAGCTCCTCGAAGAGACACCGGGGAGCTGTTTTTT | CASGLGGLAPRRDTGELFF